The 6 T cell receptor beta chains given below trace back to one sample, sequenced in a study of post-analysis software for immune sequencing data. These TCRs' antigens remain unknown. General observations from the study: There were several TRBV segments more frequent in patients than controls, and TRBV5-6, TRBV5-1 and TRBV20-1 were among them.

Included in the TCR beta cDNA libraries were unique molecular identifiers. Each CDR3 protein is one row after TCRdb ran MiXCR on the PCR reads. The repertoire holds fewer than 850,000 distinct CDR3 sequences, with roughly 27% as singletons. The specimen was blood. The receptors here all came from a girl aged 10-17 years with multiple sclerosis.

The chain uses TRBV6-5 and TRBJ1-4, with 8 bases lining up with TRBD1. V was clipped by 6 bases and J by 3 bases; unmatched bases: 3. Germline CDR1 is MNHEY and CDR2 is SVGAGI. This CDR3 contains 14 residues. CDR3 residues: CASRETGANEKLFF. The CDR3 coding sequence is TGTGCCAGCAGGGAGACAGGGGCTAATGAAAAACTGTTTTTT.

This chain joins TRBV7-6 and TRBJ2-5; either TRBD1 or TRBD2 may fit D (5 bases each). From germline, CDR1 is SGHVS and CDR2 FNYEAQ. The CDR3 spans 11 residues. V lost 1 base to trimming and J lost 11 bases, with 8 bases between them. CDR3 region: CASSLGDQQYF. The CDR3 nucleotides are TGTGCCAGCAGCTTAGGGGACCAGCAGTACTTC.

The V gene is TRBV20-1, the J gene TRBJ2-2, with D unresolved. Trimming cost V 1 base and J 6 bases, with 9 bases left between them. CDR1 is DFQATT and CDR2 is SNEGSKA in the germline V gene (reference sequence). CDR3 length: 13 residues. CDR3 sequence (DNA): TGCAGTGCTAGAGTTTCGTCGGCCGGGGAGCTGTTTTTT. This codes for CSARVSSAGELFF.

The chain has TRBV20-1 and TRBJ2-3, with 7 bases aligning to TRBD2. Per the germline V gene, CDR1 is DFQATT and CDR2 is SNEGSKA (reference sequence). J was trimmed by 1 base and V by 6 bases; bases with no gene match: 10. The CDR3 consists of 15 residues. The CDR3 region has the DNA TGCAGTGCCTGGATGCCTAGCGGCCGCACAGATACGCAGTATTTT. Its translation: CSAWMPSGRTDTQYF.

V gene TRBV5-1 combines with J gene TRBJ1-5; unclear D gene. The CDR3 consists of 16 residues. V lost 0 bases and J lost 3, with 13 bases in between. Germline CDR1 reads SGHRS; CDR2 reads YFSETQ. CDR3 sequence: CASSLAGRRTNQPQHF. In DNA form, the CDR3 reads TGCGCCAGCAGCTTGGCTGGACGGAGGACCAATCAGCCCCAGCATTTT. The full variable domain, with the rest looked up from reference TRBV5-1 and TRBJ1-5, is KAGVTQTPRYLIKTRGQQVTLSCSPISGHRSVSWYQQTPGQGLQFLFEYFSETQRNKGNFPGRFSGRQFSNSRSEMNVSTLELGDSALYLCASSLAGRRTNQPQHFGDGTRLSIL.

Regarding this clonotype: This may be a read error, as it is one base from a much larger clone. CDR3 DNA: TGCAGTGCTAGATTACTAGCGGGAGTAGAGACCCAGTTCTTC. Protein: CSARLLAGVETQFF. The gene calls are TRBV20-1 and TRBJ2-1; TRBD2 matches 11 bases. V trimming: 2 bases; J trimming: 13 bases; junction bases outside the gene matches: 10. Germline V CDR1 and CDR2: DFQATT, SNEGSKA (reference sequence). There are 14 residues in the CDR3.